The text below deals with one T cell receptor beta chain. The data are from a study of T-cell reconstitution after alpha-beta-depleted transplantation in children. The library targeted TCRbeta and was prepared with unique molecular identifiers. TCRdb re-called the PCR reads through MiXCR, storing one row per CDR3 protein. This sample has roughly 350,000 distinct CDR3 sequences, with 10% to 13% found just once. V gave up 3 bases and J gave up 4 bases; unmatched junction bases: 10. The CDR3 contains 16 residues. CDR1 SGHDT and CDR2 YYEEEE come from the germline V gene. This chain links TRBV5-6 with TRBJ2-3; 8 bases fit TRBD2. The clonotype was recovered from a human donor who donated a stem cell graft to a child with acute lymphoblastic leukemia. This sample comprised PBMCs from the stem cell graft donor, obtained from the stem cell graft. CDR3 protein: CASSSGAGVGSDTQYF. Written as DNA, the CDR3 is TGTGCCAGCAGCTCCGGAGCGGGAGTGGGGTCAGATACGCAGTATTTT.